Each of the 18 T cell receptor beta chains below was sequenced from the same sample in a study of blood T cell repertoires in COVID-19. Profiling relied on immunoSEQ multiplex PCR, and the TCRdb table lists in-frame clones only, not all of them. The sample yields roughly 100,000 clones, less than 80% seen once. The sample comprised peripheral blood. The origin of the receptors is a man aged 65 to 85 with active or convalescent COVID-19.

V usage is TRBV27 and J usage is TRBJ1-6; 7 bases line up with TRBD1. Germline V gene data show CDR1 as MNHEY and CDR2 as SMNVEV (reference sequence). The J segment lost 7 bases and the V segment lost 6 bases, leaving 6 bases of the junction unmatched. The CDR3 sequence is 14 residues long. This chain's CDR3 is CASSYRDSNSPLHF. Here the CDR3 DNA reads TGTGCCAGCAGCTACCGGGACAGCAATTCACCCCTCCACTTT.

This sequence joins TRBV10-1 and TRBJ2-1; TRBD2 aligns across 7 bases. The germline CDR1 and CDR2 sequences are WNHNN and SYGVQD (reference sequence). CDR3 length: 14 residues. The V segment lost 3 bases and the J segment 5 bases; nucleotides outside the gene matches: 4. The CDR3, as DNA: TGCGCCAGCAGTGATCCCGGGACTAACAATGAGCAGTTCTTC. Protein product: CASSDPGTNNEQFF.

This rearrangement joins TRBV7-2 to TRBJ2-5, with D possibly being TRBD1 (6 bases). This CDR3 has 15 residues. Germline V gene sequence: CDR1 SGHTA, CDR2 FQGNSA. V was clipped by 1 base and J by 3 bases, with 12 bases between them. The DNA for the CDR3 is TGTGCCAGCAGCTTAGTCTCAAACAGGGAAGAGACCCAGTACTTC. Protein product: CASSLVSNREETQYF.

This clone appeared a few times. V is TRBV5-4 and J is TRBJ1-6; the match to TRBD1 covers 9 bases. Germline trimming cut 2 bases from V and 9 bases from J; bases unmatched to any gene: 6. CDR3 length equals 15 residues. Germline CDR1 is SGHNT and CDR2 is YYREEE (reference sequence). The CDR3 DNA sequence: TGTGCCAGCAGCTTTGCCGGGACAGGGATTTCACCCCTCCACTTT. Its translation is CASSFAGTGISPLHF.

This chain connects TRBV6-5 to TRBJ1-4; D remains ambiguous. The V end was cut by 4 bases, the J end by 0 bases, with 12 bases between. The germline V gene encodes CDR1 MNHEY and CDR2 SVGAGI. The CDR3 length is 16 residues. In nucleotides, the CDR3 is TGTGCCAGCAGTTCGCATGTGGCAGCAACTAATGAAAAACTGTTTTTT. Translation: CASSSHVAATNEKLFF.

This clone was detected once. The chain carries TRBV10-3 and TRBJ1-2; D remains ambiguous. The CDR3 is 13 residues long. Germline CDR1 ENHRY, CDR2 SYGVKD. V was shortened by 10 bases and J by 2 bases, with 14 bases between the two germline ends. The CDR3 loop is CATVPTLNYGYTF. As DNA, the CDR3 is TGTGCCACCGTCCCAACCCTAAACTATGGCTACACCTTC.

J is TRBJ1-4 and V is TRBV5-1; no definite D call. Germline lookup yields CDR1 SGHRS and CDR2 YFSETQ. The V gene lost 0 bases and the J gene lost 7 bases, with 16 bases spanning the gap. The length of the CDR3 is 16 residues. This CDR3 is CASSLDSAGVGEKLFF. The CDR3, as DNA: TGCGCCAGCAGCTTGGACTCGGCCGGGGTCGGTGAAAAACTGTTTTTT.

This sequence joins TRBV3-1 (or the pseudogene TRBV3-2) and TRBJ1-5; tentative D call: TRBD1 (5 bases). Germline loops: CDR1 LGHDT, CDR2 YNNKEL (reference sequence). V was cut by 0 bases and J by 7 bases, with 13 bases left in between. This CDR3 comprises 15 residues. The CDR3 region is CASSQDSGGGQPQHF. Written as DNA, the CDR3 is TGTGCCAGCAGCCAAGATTCGGGGGGGGGACAGCCCCAGCATTTT.

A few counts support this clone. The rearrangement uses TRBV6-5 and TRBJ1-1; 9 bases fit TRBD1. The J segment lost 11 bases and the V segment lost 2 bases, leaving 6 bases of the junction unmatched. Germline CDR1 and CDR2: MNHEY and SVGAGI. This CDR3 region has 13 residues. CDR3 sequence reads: CASSYRDRATAFF. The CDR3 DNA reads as TGTGCCAGCAGTTACCGGGACAGGGCAACGGCTTTCTTT.

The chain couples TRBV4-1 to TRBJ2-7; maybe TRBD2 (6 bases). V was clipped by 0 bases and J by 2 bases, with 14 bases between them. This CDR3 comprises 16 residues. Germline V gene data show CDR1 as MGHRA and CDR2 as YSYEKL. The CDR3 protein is CASSQDGGTGTYEQYF. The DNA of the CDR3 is TGCGCCAGCAGCCAAGATGGCGGGACGGGGACCTACGAGCAGTACTTC.

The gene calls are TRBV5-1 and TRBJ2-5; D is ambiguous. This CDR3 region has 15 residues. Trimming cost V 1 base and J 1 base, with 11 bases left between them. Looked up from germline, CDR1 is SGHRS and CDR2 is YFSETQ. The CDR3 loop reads CASSLNMPSQETQYF. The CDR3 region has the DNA TGCGCCAGCAGCTTGAACATGCCCTCCCAAGAGACCCAGTACTTC.

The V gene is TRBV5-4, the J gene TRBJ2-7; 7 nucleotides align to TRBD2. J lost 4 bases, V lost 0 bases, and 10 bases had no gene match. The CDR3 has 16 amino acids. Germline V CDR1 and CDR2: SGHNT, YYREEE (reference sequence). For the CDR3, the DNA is TGTGCCAGCAGCTTGGGGGGAGGAGCGGGGTTGTACGAGCAGTACTTC. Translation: CASSLGGGAGLYEQYF.

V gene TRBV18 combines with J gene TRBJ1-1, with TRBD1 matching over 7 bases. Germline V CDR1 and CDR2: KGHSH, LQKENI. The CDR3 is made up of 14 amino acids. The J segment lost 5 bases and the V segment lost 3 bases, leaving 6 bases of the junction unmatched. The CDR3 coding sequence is TGTGCCAGCTCACCGTCGAACAGGGGAACTGAAGCTTTCTTT. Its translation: CASSPSNRGTEAFF. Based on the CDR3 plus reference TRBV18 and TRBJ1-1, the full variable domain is NAGVMQNPRHLVRRRGQEARLRCSPMKGHSHVYWYRQLPEEGLKFMVYLQKENIIDESGMPKERFSAEFPKEGPSILRIQQVVRGDSAAYFCASSPSNRGTEAFFGQGTRLTVV.

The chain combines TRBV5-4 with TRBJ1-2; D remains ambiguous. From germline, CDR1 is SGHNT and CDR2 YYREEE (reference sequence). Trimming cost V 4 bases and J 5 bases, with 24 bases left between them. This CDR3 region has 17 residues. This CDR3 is CASSAGVARTFGYGYTF. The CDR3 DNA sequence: TGTGCCAGCAGCGCCGGGGTAGCTAGGACTTTCGGGTATGGCTACACCTTC.

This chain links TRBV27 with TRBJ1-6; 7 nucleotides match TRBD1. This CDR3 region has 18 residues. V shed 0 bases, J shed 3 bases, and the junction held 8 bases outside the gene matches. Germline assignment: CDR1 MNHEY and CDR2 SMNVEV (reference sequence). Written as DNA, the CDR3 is TGTGCCAGCAGTTTATCCCGAGGGGCAGGGGGCTATAATTCACCCCTCCACTTT. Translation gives CASSLSRGAGGYNSPLHF.

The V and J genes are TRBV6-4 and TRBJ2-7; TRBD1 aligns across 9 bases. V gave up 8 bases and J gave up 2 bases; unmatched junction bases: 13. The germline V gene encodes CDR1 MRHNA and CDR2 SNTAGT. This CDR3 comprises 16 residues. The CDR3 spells CASSRSGQGLTYEQYF. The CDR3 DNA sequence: TGTGCCAGCTCCAGATCTGGACAGGGGTTGACCTACGAGCAGTACTTC.

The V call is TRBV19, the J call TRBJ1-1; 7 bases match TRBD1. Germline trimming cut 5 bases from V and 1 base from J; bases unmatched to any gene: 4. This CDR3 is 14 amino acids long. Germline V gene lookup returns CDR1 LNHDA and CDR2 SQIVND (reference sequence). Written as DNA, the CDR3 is TGTGCCAGTAGTGGGAGACAGGGGAACACTGAAGCTTTCTTT. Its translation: CASSGRQGNTEAFF. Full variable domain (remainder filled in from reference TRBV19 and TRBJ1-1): DGGITQSPKYLFRKEGQNVTLSCEQNLNHDAMYWYRQDPGQGLRLIYYSQIVNDFQKGDIAEGYSVSREKKESFPLTVTSAQKNPTAFYLCASSGRQGNTEAFFGQGTRLTVV.

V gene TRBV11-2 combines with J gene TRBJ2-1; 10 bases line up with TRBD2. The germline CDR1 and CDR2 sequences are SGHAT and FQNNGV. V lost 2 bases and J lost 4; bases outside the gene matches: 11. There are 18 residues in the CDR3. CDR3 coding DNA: TGTGCCAGCAGCTTACCACGGTCGAGGACTAGCGGATACAATGAGCAGTTCTTC. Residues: CASSLPRSRTSGYNEQFF.